The rows below give T cell receptor beta chains drawn from one sample of a study of cytomegalovirus exposure and HLA in healthy donors. The data were produced by immunoSEQ multiplex PCR, yet TCRdb's version contains in-frame clones alone and is incomplete. This sample has hundreds of thousands of clones, with 75% to 80% found just once. The sample comprised PBMCs. These TCRs come from a man between 18 and 35 years old in good health and CMV-seronegative. Each CDR3 is given with its conserved first and last residue. The D gene is left open where the match is weak. Size is stated for part of the rows, as once, few or many counts, or as a class when the clone is expanded.

CDR3 protein | CDR3 DNA | V gene | clone size | D gene | J gene
CASSYSRTGGEQFF | TGTGCCAGCAGTTACTCCCGGACAGGGGGGGAGCAGTTCTTC | TRBV6-5 | few | TRBD1 | TRBJ2-1
CASSASGSEAFF | TGTGCCAGCAGCGCATCCGGTTCTGAAGCTTTCTTT | TRBV7-8 | NA | NA | TRBJ1-1
CSAASPLEQYF | TGCAGTGCCGCCAGTCCCCTCGAGCAGTACTTC | TRBV20-1 | NA | NA | TRBJ2-7
CASRGRDFKMETQYF | TGTGCCAGCAGAGGCCGGGACTTTAAGATGGAGACCCAGTACTTC | TRBV2 | NA | NA | TRBJ2-5
CASSSFASSYNEQFF | TGTGCCAGCAGTTCCTTCGCTAGCTCCTACAATGAGCAGTTCTTC | TRBV28 | few | NA | TRBJ2-1
CASSLAGLGLNEQFF | TGTGCCAGCAGCTTGGCGGGGTTGGGACTAAATGAGCAGTTCTTC | TRBV5-6 | NA | TRBD2 | TRBJ2-1
CATEQFNNSPLHF | TGTGCCACAGAACAGTTTAATAATTCACCCCTCCACTTT | TRBV28 | few | NA | TRBJ1-6
CASRQGDNEQFF | TGCGCCAGTCGACAGGGGGACAATGAGCAGTTCTTC | TRBV4-3 | NA | TRBD1 | TRBJ2-1
CASSHSIAETQYF | TGTGCCAGCAGCCACTCGATAGCAGAGACCCAGTACTTC | TRBV14 | NA | NA | TRBJ2-5
CASSLFPGQDLLNENTEAFF | TGTGCCAGCTCCCTTTTTCCGGGACAGGATCTCTTGAACGAGAACACTGAAGCTTTCTTT | TRBV18 | NA | TRBD1 | TRBJ1-1
CASSDIGETQYF | TGTGCCAGCAGTGATATCGGAGAGACCCAGTACTTC | TRBV2 | NA | NA | TRBJ2-5
CASSKALLQQGGLWYEQYF | TGTGCCAGCAGCAAAGCGCTCCTGCAGCAGGGGGGATTATGGTACGAGCAGTACTTC | TRBV21-1 | NA | NA | TRBJ2-7
CASSLGTGRGGGELFF | TGCGCCAGCAGCCTTGGGACAGGGCGCGGTGGCGGGGAGCTGTTTTTT | TRBV4-1 | NA | TRBD1 | TRBJ2-2
CASSVETGFEQYF | TGTGCCAGCAGCGTAGAGACAGGGTTTGAGCAGTACTTC | TRBV7-9 | NA | TRBD1 | TRBJ2-7
CASSAGQGVMGGQFF | TGTGCCAGCAGTGCGGGGCAGGGCGTCATGGGGGGGCAGTTCTTC | TRBV9 | NA | NA | TRBJ2-1
CASDRAGHTEAFF | TGTGCCAGCGACAGGGCTGGGCACACTGAAGCTTTCTTT | TRBV19 | NA | TRBD1 | TRBJ1-1
CASTTSDNGSEKLFF | TGTGCCAGCACCACCTCGGACAATGGAAGTGAAAAACTGTTTTTT | TRBV4-2 | NA | NA | TRBJ1-4